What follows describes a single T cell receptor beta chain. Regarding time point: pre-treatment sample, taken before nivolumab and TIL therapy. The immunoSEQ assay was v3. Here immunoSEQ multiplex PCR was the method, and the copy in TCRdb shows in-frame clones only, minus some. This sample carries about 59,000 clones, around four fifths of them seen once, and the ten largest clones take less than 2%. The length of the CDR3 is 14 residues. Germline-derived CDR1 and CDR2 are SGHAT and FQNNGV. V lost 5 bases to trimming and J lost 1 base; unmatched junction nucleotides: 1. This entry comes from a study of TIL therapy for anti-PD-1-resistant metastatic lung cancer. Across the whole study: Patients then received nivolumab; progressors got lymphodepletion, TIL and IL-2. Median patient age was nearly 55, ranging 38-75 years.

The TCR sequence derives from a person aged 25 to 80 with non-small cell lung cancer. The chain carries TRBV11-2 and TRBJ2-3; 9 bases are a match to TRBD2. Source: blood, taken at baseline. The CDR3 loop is CASSVAGGTDTQYF. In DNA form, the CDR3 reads TGTGCCAGCAGCGTAGCGGGGGGCACAGATACGCAGTATTTT.